This T cell receptor (beta chain) was recovered during a study of shared clonotypes between healthy human individuals. Whole-study context: A couple of female and a few male donors aged 18 to 49 were enrolled. Whole-study results and caveats: Rarefaction demonstrated incomplete sorted-subset sequencing despite large depth.

Measured with immunoSEQ multiplex PCR; TCRdb has only the in-frame clones, and not every one. There are millions of clones in the sample; about 92% occur only once, and about 0.13% lies in the top ten. V lost 5 bases, J lost 7 bases, and 18 bases lay in between. The CDR3 sequence is 15 residues long. Germline lookup yields CDR1 MNHNS and CDR2 SASEGT. Turning to this clone: Antigen unknown.

This sequence was found in a man aged 18 to 29 in good health. The chain recombines TRBV6-1 with TRBJ1-3; tentatively, D is TRBD1 (5 bases). Sequenced sample: naive CD4+ T cells sorted from blood. Subset defined: CD45RA+ positively selected. The CDR3 nucleotides read TGTGCCAGCAGTACCCGGGGCGACTATAGGAACACCATATATTTT. This translates into CASSTRGDYRNTIYF.